These T cell receptor beta chains were read from a single sample in a study of response to subunit inactivated influenza vaccine. TCRdb itself ran the RT-PCR reads through MiXCR, one entry per CDR3 protein. The data contain under 750,000 distinct CDR3 sequences, approximately 10% of them seen just once; the ten biggest clones take up 10% to 13%. Sequenced material: PBMCs from blood, taken on the day of vaccination. All receptors derive from a man between 50 and 59 years old who received an inactivated influenza vaccine. Each CDR3 is given with its conserved first and last residue.

j_call,v_call,cdr3_aa
TRBJ2-1,TRBV5-1,CASSLAGTQDEQFF
TRBJ1-1,TRBV7-9,CASSRDRTEAFF
TRBJ1-4,TRBV5-5,CASSLGRRAIEEKLFF
TRBJ1-5,TRBV29-1,CSAQDTDPGQPQHF
TRBJ2-1,TRBV5-5,CASYRVRGEQFF
TRBJ2-7,TRBV15,CATSREVQGANEQYF
TRBJ2-5,TRBV5-1,CASSRDAQGETQYF
TRBJ2-7,TRBV7-8,CASSPRSFPNYEQYF
TRBJ2-1,TRBV24-1,CATRGRGDRGYNEQFF
TRBJ2-7,TRBV3-1,CASSQVGSIYEQYF
TRBJ2-7,TRBV3-1,CASSQAGGGPYEQYF
TRBJ2-2,TRBV28,CASNARPGRSTGELFF
TRBJ2-1,TRBV4-3,CASSQPGTGIGYNEQFF
TRBJ2-3,TRBV29-1,CSAILAESTDTQYF
TRBJ1-1,TRBV6-2/TRBV6-3,CASSYGVWLFSAEAFF
TRBJ1-5,TRBV19,CASNLRGVGQPQHF
TRBJ2-2,TRBV29-1,CSAGFYTGELFF
TRBJ2-7,TRBV7-2,CASSLISSRDEQYF
TRBJ2-2,TRBV5-5,CASLHVSNTGELFF
TRBJ2-2,TRBV7-2,CASSLDRWAGELFF
TRBJ2-5,TRBV3-1,CASSQDGLGVETQYF
TRBJ2-3,TRBV4-3,CASSQGVALAEDTQYF
TRBJ1-4,TRBV12-3/TRBV12-4,CASSLGDGWGEKLFF
TRBJ2-7,TRBV7-2,CASSRQGAYEQYF
TRBJ2-5,TRBV12-3/TRBV12-4,CASSFWERDGTQYF
TRBJ2-4,TRBV4-3,CASSQETATLAKNIQYF
TRBJ2-3,TRBV20-1,CSAKGSSGGGPDTQYF
TRBJ2-7,TRBV4-1,CASSQVGVQDYEQYF
TRBJ1-5,TRBV6-2/TRBV6-3,CASSYSGGRQPQHF
TRBJ1-1,TRBV15,CATSRAMGNTEAFF